Sequencing of this T cell receptor beta chain was carried out in a study of identical twins (TCRdb year 2016). About the study as a whole: To test whether fetal clonotypes persist, the study used deep sequencing on TCR alpha and beta repertoires from monozygotic twins, unrelated adults of various ages, and cord blood. To rule out contamination, the twin experiments were replicated at different times with different library preparation protocols. Findings and caveats that apply to the study as a whole: Fewer insertions were carried by abundant cord blood beta clonotypes; a weaker similar trend was observed in young adult naive repertoires, while no such trend was observed in memory repertoires. Because the same donors could not be followed over many years, the conclusions relied on cross-sectional statistical analysis. Recombination models systematically underestimated out-of-frame TCR alpha sharing in monozygotic twins but agreed with sharing between unrelated individuals. A weaker excess of twin sharing was found in beta out-of-frame sequences because the signal-to-noise ratio was lowered by fewer shared sequences. Compared with coincidental sharing between unrelated individuals, out-of-frame TCR alpha sequences shared between twins showed an excess of sequences with low generation probability. Invariant T cells such as MAIT and iNKT could partly confound zero-insertion analyses, although diverse VJ usage argued against such confounding for most clonotypes.

All donors were healthy Caucasians. Three unrelated non-twin adults were additionally sequenced: a male aged 18 to 29, a male aged 50 to 60 and a female aged 50 to 60. Using Miltenyi CD45RO+ enrichment and human naive T-cell isolation kits, memory (CD45RO+) and naive T cells were isolated from PBMC. From the cysteine through the phenylalanine, the CDR3 covers 14 amino acids. This entry keeps only the CDR3 DNA: 42 bases, framed from base 1. At the junction V is shortened by 7 bases and J by 5 bases; bases outside the gene matches: 8. Library preparation used 5' RACE. Sequencing was carried out with an Illumina HiSeq 2000. A universal primer binding site was introduced by template switching, and a unique molecular identifier was present in the final cDNA, enabling accurate counting of TCR cDNA molecules. Specific primers in the conserved constant-segment region were used to synthesize first-strand cDNA for TCR alpha and beta chains. To control for contamination, each cDNA library was double barcoded with a SMART-Mk sample barcode plus Illumina barcodes. Two successive PCR steps introduced TruSeq adapter sequences along with Illumina sample barcodes. The Illumina HiSeq platform was used with custom primers to sequence TCR alpha and beta cDNA libraries. Processing in the source paper ran as follows. Raw reads were processed with MiGEC to extract unique molecular identifiers, and MiXCR was used to determine CDR3 positions. For each individual, recombination models were inferred using an EM algorithm with the repgenHMM and IGoR tools. The analysis of shared clonotypes was done with the tcR package in R, with sharing normalized by the product of cloneset sizes. To study raw recombination without the effects of thymic and clonal selection, out-of-frame nonproductive sequences were analyzed. The public reads were run again by TCRdb, first through fastp at Q25 and then through MiXCR, and only productive beta chains were kept. Entries that share a CDR3 protein sequence are merged under the most common genes and DNA. V and J calls and clone size were set by TCRdb, not the authors. For this sample there are about 390,000 distinct CDR3 sequences; roughly 10% appear just once. Over 7% of the sample lies in the top ten.

Note on this clonotype: It has no known antigen specificity. The sample holds no much larger clone one base away, and base qualities are not on file.

The sequence was obtained from a woman in her forties or fifties in good health. The specimen sequenced was naive T cells sorted from blood. Interpreted using the paper, the cell subset or site label stands for: cells isolated with a human naive T-cell isolation kit. The rearranged segments are TRBV12-3 or TRBV12-4 and TRBJ2-3; TRBD1 matches 8 bases in the middle. The DNA sequence follows: TGTGCCAGCATCGCCGGACAGGGATTAGATACGCAGTATTTT. It translates as CASIAGQGLDTQYF.